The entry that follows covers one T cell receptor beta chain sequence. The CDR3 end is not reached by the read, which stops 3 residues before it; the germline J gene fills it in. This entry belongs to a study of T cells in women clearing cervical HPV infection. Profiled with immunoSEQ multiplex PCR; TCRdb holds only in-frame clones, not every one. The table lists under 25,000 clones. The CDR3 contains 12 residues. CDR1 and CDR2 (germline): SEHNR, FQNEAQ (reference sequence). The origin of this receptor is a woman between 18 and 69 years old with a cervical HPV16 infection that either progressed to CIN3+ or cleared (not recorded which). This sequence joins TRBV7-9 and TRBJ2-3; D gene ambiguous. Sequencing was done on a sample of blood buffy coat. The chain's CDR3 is CASSFSGQPQYF. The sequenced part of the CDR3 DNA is TGTGCCAGCAGCTTCTCAGGTCAGCCG. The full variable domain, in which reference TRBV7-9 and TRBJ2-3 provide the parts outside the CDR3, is DTGVSQNPRHKITKRGQNVTFRCDPISEHNRLYWYRQTLGQGPEFLTYFQNEAQLEKSRLLSDRFSAERPKGSFSTLEIQRTEQGDSAMYLCASSFSGQPQYFGPGTRLTVL.